This TCR beta chain was obtained from a study of T cells in Graves' hyperthyroidism and ophthalmopathy. Deletions cut 5 bases from V and 0 bases from J, with 17 bases between. The CDR3 covers 17 residues. Germline lookup yields CDR1 SNHLY and CDR2 FYNNEI. Regions amplified from RNA transcripts were the TCR beta CDR3 regions. The HTBI primer set was used in a first-round RT-PCR of the TCR CDR3. Each CDR3 protein is one row after TCRdb ran MiXCR on the multiplex PCR reads. The table shows 300,000 to 450,000 distinct CDR3 sequences, with approximately 15% occurring only once. This clonotype has a handful of counts.

This clonotype was sampled from a woman under 40 with Graves' hyperthyroidism. The chain combines TRBV2 with TRBJ1-3, with no clear D. Sequencing used blood. CDR3 sequence: CASSPLLGGLSGNTIYF. The CDR3 DNA reads TGTGCCAGCAGTCCTCTTTTGGGAGGGCTCTCTGGAAACACCATATATTTT.